The clone carrying this T cell receptor (beta chain) was found a few times. Germline lookup yields CDR1 LGHNA and CDR2 YNFKEQ. V shed 1 base, J shed 3 bases, and the junction held 7 bases outside the gene matches. CDR3 length: 17 residues. This sample was taken from a study of T-cell reconstitution after alpha-beta-depleted transplantation in children. Molecular barcoding with unique molecular identifiers was used for the TCRbeta library. TCRdb recomputed calls from the PCR reads with MiXCR, one row per CDR3 protein. The sample lists a few hundred thousand distinct CDR3 sequences; 10% were seen once. Sample: PBMCs from the stem cell graft donor, taken from the stem cell graft. The V call is TRBV4-2, the J call TRBJ2-5, with TRBD1 identical over 11 bases. The sequence was collected from a human donor who donated a stem cell graft to a child with acute lymphoblastic leukemia. CDR3 in DNA: TGTGCCAGCAGCCAAGGGACAGGGGGCTTAAGGGAAGAGACCCAGTACTTC. Protein: CASSQGTGGLREETQYF.